The 9 T cell receptor beta chains given below trace back to one sample, sequenced in a study of identical twins. TCRdb ran MiXCR on the 5' RACE reads and lists one entry per CDR3 protein. The repertoire holds about 300,000 distinct CDR3 sequences, with approximately 13% as singletons. The sample also formed part of further work on yellow fever vaccine responses in identical twins.

The specimen was CD8+ T cells sorted from blood. These receptors were collected from a woman aged 18-30 years in good health.

The gene calls are TRBV13 and TRBJ2-1; D is unclear. The CDR3 is 15 residues long. Trimming stripped 4 bases from V and 9 bases from J, with 19 bases between. Germline V gene lookup returns CDR1 PRHDT and CDR2 FYEKMQ (reference sequence). The CDR3 sequence is CASSSGAAPKGEQFF. The CDR3 DNA is TGTGCCAGCAGCTCCGGAGCCGCCCCAAAGGGTGAGCAGTTCTTC.

The J gene is TRBJ2-1, the V gene TRBV28, with 9 bases that match TRBD2. CDR1 MDHEN and CDR2 SYDVKM come from the germline V gene. Trimming at V came to 5 bases and at J to 7 bases, leaving 6 bases not matched to a gene. This CDR3 has 14 residues. This CDR3 is CASSHSSGGNEQFF. The CDR3 coding sequence is TGTGCCAGCAGTCACAGTAGCGGGGGAAATGAGCAGTTCTTC. Drawing the rest from reference TRBV28 and TRBJ2-1, the complete variable domain is DVKVTQSSRYLVKRTGEKVFLECVQDMDHENMFWYRQDPGLGLRLIYFSYDVKMKEKGDIPEGYSVSREKKERFSLILESASTNQTSMYLCASSHSSGGNEQFFGPGTRLTVL.

The chain carries TRBV2 and TRBJ1-1; the D is unclear. Trimming cost V 0 bases and J 0 bases, with 8 bases left between them. The germline V gene has CDR1 SNHLY and CDR2 FYNNEI. The CDR3 extends over 15 amino acids. CDR3 DNA sequence: TGTGCCAGCAGTGAAGCGGAGGGCCTGAACACTGAAGCTTTCTTT. It encodes CASSEAEGLNTEAFF.

There are many counts of this clonotype. The rearrangement uses TRBV5-1 and TRBJ2-1, with D uncertain. The germline V gene has CDR1 SGHRS and CDR2 YFSETQ. V was shortened by 6 bases and J by 5 bases, with 12 bases between the two germline ends. The CDR3 extends over 13 amino acids. The CDR3 nucleotides are TGCGCCAGCACGGCTACTTGGAACAATGAGCAGTTCTTC. Its translation is CASTATWNNEQFF.

The chain carries TRBV12-3 or TRBV12-4 and TRBJ1-1, with unresolved D. The germline V and J ends were trimmed by 6 bases and 1 base, with 6 bases remaining between them. The CDR3 loop spans 12 amino acids. This chain's CDR3 is CASRDGNTEAFF. The CDR3 DNA follows: TGTGCCAGCAGGGACGGGAACACTGAAGCTTTCTTT.

This clonotype was seen more than once but under ten times. V usage is TRBV20-1 and J usage is TRBJ2-1; D is unclear. Between the trimmed V and J ends, which lost 7 bases and 6 bases, there was a span of 19 bases. Germline V lookup: CDR1 DFQATT, CDR2 SNEGSKA (reference sequence). CDR3 length equals 14 residues. This CDR3 reads CSGKTNSKINEQFF. For the CDR3, the DNA is TGCAGTGGAAAGACAAATTCGAAGATCAATGAGCAGTTCTTC.

In its sample, this clonotype was seen many times. The CDR3 region is CASSLVGNRDDSYEQYF. DNA for the CDR3: TGCGCCAGCAGCTTAGTAGGGAATCGGGACGACTCCTACGAGCAGTACTTC. This chain uses TRBV5-1 with TRBJ2-7, with D tentatively TRBD1 or TRBD2 (5 bases each). V was pared by 2 bases and J by 0 bases, with 18 bases between. The germline V gene has CDR1 SGHRS and CDR2 YFSETQ. This CDR3 is 17 amino acids long.

The CDR3 region is CASSLRPDLTDTQYF. The CDR3 region has the DNA TGTGCCAGCAGTTTAAGGCCCGACCTGACAGATACGCAGTATTTT. The V and J genes are TRBV28 and TRBJ2-3, with no clear D. Germline CDR1 MDHEN, CDR2 SYDVKM. V lost 2 bases and J lost 3, with 12 bases in between. The CDR3 sequence is 15 residues long.

This clonotype was recorded many times. The CDR3 loop reads CASSVSGTNTGELFF. Here the CDR3 DNA reads TGTGCCAGCAGCGTAAGCGGTACGAACACCGGGGAGCTGTTTTTT. V usage is TRBV9 and J usage is TRBJ2-2; D possibly corresponds to TRBD2 (5 bases). Trimming shortened V by 1 base and J by 0 bases, and 7 bases separated the two germline ends. The CDR3 spans 15 residues. CDR1 SGDLS and CDR2 YYNGEE come from the germline V gene.